These T cell receptor beta chains were read from a single sample in a study of cytomegalovirus exposure and HLA in healthy donors. Assay: immunoSEQ multiplex PCR; the TCRdb copy retains only in-frame clones and omits some. The top ten hold 0.47% of the sample, which has 200,000 to 300,000 clones, 78% seen once. Sample: PBMCs. The receptors stem from a boy aged 5-17 years in good health and CMV-seronegative. The CDR3 runs from the conserved cysteine through the conserved F or W. A D gene is named only where the DNA matches it firmly. Size is omitted from some rows. Given values are once, few, many or a class for expanded clones.

d_call	v_call	clone_size	j_call	cdr3_aa	cdr3_nt
.	TRBV7-6	.	TRBJ1-1	CASSQGHMNTEAFF	TGTGCCAGCAGCCAGGGGCATATGAACACTGAAGCTTTCTTT
TRBD2	TRBV6-5	.	TRBJ2-7	CASSSTSGGYEQYF	TGTGCCAGCAGTTCGACTAGCGGGGGGTACGAGCAGTACTTC
.	TRBV10-1	.	TRBJ2-3	CASSEFRGSTDTQYF	TGCGCCAGCAGTGAATTTAGGGGGAGCACAGATACGCAGTATTTT
TRBD2	TRBV27	.	TRBJ2-7	CASMRLAGVGYEQYF	TGTGCCAGCATGCGGCTAGCGGGAGTTGGGTACGAGCAGTACTTC
.	TRBV11-2	.	TRBJ2-3	CASSLDADTQYF	TGTGCCAGCAGCTTAGACGCAGATACGCAGTATTTT
.	TRBV2	.	TRBJ2-5	CASTGRETQYF	TGTGCCAGCACAGGGCGAGAGACCCAGTACTTC
TRBD1	TRBV29-1	.	TRBJ1-2	CSVGLGQVYGYTF	TGCAGCGTTGGGCTAGGACAGGTCTATGGCTACACCTTC
TRBD1	TRBV5-5	.	TRBJ1-1	CASSQTWTGRTEAFF	TGTGCCAGCAGCCAGACCTGGACAGGGCGTACTGAAGCTTTCTTT
.	TRBV18	.	TRBJ2-2	CASSPPAGATGELFF	TGTGCCAGCTCACCACCGGCGGGGGCCACCGGGGAGCTGTTTTTT
TRBD2	TRBV5-6	.	TRBJ2-3	CASSTGLAGRTDTQYF	TGTGCCAGCAGCACTGGACTAGCGGGACGCACAGATACGCAGTATTTT
TRBD2	TRBV7-3	once	TRBJ2-1	CASPGLAVYNEQFF	TGTGCCAGCCCTGGACTAGCGGTTTACAATGAGCAGTTCTTC
TRBD1	TRBV10-3	few	TRBJ1-4	CAISERQGKGNEKLFF	TGTGCCATCAGTGAGAGACAGGGGAAGGGCAATGAAAAACTGTTTTTT
TRBD2	TRBV5-4	.	TRBJ2-5	CASSLVSGISETQYF	TGTGCCAGCAGCTTGGTTAGCGGGATTTCTGAGACCCAGTACTTC
TRBD1	TRBV6-5	.	TRBJ1-1	CASSADRGAEAFF	TGTGCCAGCAGTGCGGACAGGGGGGCTGAAGCTTTCTTT
TRBD2	TRBV29-1	.	TRBJ2-1	CSAKRVVAGSSYNEQFF	TGCAGCGCAAAAAGGGTGGTAGCGGGGAGCTCCTACAATGAGCAGTTCTTC